Included here is one T cell receptor beta chain sequence, with context. Antigen unknown. TCRdb keeps only in-frame clones here, not all; method: immunoSEQ multiplex PCR. Of some 95,000 clones listed, roughly 80% are singletons. Single viable CD3+CD4+CD8-CD45RO+ cells were sorted as the memory CD4+ T cells. Donors' CMV status reflects serum IgG against pp150, pp28, p38, p52. The data were obtained in a study of memory CD4+ T cells and cytomegalovirus serostatus. About the study: Of the healthy Belgian adults, 9 were CMV seropositive and approximately 24 seronegative.

The study's findings and limits: The CMV-associated TCR signature appears largely within the CD4+ memory repertoire.

This TCR was recovered from an adult in good health and CMV-seropositive. The sequenced material came from memory CD4+ T cells from blood.

The CDR3 spells CASSVRRGYEQFF. CDR3 in DNA: TGTGCCAGCAGTGTGAGGCGCGGCTATGAGCAGTTCTTC. This chain uses TRBV6-1 with TRBJ2-1; D not certain. V dropped 4 bases and J dropped 8 bases, with 12 bases sitting between them. The CDR3 has 13 residues. CDR1 is MNHNS, CDR2 SASEGT, per germline.